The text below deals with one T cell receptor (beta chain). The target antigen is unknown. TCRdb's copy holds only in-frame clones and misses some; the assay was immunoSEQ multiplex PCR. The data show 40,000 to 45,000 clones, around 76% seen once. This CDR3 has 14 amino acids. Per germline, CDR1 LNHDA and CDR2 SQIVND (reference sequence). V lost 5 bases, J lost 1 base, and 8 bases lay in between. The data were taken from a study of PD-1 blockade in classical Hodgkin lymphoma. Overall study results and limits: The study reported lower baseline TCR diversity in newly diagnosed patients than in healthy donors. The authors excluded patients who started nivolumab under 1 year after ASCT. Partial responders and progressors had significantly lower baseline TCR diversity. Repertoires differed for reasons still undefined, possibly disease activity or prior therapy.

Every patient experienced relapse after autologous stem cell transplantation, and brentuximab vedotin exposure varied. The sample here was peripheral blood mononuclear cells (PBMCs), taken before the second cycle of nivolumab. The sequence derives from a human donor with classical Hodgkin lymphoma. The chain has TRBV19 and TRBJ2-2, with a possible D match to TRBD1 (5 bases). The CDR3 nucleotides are TGTGCCAGTAGTCTCCAGGGGAACACCGGGGAGCTGTTTTTT. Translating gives CASSLQGNTGELFF.